This is a list of T cell receptor beta chains from one sample in a study of response to subunit inactivated influenza vaccine. TCRdb passed the RT-PCR reads through MiXCR, listing each CDR3 protein once. The sample consists of 450,000 to 600,000 distinct CDR3 sequences, 15% to 20% of them appearing once. The sequenced sample was CD4+ T cells sorted from PBMCs, obtained around 25 months after vaccination. The receptors were sampled from a man between 45 and 75 years old who received an inactivated influenza vaccine. The CDR3 runs from the conserved cysteine through the conserved F or W. A D gene is named only where the DNA matches it firmly. The listing skips clone size in some rows; elsewhere it reads once, few, many or a size class.

D	size	V	J	DNA	CDR3
.	few	TRBV12-3/TRBV12-4	TRBJ2-3	TGTGCCAGCAGTTTCCGTCAGGTCGCATTCACAGATACGCAGTATTTT	CASSFRQVAFTDTQYF
TRBD2	few	TRBV10-3	TRBJ2-5	TGTGCCATCAGCCAGGGACCGACTAGCGGGGGACAAGAGACCCAGTACTTC	CAISQGPTSGGQETQYF
.	.	TRBV24-1	TRBJ2-3	TGTGCCACCAGTGATTTCCCCGACTCTATGGATACGCAGTATTTT	CATSDFPDSMDTQYF
.	.	TRBV4-1	TRBJ2-7	TGCGCCAGCAGCCAACCCCTACGGGGTACTAGAGGATCCGAGCAGTACTTC	CASSQPLRGTRGSEQYF
.	few	TRBV20-1	TRBJ2-1	TGCAGTGCGACGAGTGTAGTTTCAGGGGGAGGACGAGGGGAGCAGTTCTTC	CSATSVVSGGGRGEQFF
.	.	TRBV5-1	TRBJ1-4	TGCGCCAGGCTAACGGGACACGAAATAGGGACTAATGAAAAACTGTTTTTT	CARLTGHEIGTNEKLFF
.	.	TRBV20-1	TRBJ2-3	TGCAGTGCTAGAGATCCTTTGGTCGGGGGCGGCACAGATACGCAGTATTTT	CSARDPLVGGGTDTQYF
TRBD1	few	TRBV7-9	TRBJ1-2	TGTGCCAGCAGCCCGTCCGGGACAGACGTCTATGGCTACACCTTC	CASSPSGTDVYGYTF
.	few	TRBV28	TRBJ2-1	TGTGCCAGCAGTTTACTGTCAGAGGAGCAGTTCTTC	CASSLLSEEQFF
.	.	TRBV11-1	TRBJ1-2	TGTGCCAGCAGCCCGCAGGGTACAGCTAACTATGGCTACACCTTC	CASSPQGTANYGYTF